Detailed here is one T cell receptor beta chain. Antigen unknown. This CDR3 contains 15 residues. Germline V gene data show CDR1 as MDHEN and CDR2 as SYDVKM. Trimming cost V 4 bases and J 5 bases, with 17 bases left between them. The sample is drawn from a study of shared clonotypes between healthy human individuals. The wider study: Plates per donor: three CD4 naive, three CD4 memory, two CD8 naive, one CD8 memory. Whole-study results and caveats: Represented diversity, genetic and exposure-history alike, was limited by few donors. Naive subsets generally had larger estimated richness than memory subsets.

Repertoires were generated with immunoSEQ multiplex PCR, while TCRdb's copy carries only in-frame clones and drops some. The sample holds approximately 2.3 million clones, over 85% seen once. Sequenced sample: naive CD4+ T cells from PBMCs. Regarding subset: CD45RA+ positively selected. J is TRBJ1-1 and V is TRBV28; D may be TRBD1 (6 bases). This clonotype was obtained from a man younger than 30 in good health. Some clones in this sample may be carry-over from other donors' samples. The CDR3 DNA is TGTGCCAGCAGTTCCCCCAGGGGCGCACGGACTGAAGCTTTCTTT. It specifies CASSSPRGARTEAFF.